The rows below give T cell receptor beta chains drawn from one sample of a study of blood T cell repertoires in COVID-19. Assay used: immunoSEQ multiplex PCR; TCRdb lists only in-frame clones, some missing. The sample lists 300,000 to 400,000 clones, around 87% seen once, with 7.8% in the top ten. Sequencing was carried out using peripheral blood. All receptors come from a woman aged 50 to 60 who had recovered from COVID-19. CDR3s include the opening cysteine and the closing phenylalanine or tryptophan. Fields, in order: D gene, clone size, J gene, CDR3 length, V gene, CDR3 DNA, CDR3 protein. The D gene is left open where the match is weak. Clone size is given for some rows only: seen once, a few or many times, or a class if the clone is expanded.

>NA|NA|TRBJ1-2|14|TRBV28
TGTGCCAGCAGTTTATATGGCGGAAACTATGGCTACACCTTC
CASSLYGGNYGYTF
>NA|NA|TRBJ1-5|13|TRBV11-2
TGTGCCAGCAGCTTAGTACAGAATCAGCCCCAGCATTTT
CASSLVQNQPQHF
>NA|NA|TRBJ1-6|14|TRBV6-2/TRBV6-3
TGTGCCAGCAGTCGCCCAGATACGAATTCACCCCTCCACTTT
CASSRPDTNSPLHF
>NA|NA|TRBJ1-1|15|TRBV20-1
TGCAGTGCTAGTAGGTGGGGCGGCGAGAACACTGAAGCTTTCTTT
CSASRWGGENTEAFF
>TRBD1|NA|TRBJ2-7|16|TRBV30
TGTGCCTGGAGTTACCTACGGGACAGGGAAGACTACGAGCAGTACTTC
CAWSYLRDREDYEQYF
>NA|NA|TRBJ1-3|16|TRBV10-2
TGCGCCAGCGCCGGGGGGTTCCCGACGGTAGGAAACACCATATATTTT
CASAGGFPTVGNTIYF
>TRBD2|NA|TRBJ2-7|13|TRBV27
TGTGCCAGCAGGCCGGGGGGTCCCTACGAGCAGTACTTC
CASRPGGPYEQYF
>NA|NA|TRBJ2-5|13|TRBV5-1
TGCGCCAGCAGGAAGGGGAACGAAGAGACCCAGTACTTC
CASRKGNEETQYF
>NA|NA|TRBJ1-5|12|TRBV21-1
TGTGAGTCAGATCATAGCAATCAGCCCCAGCATTTT
CESDHSNQPQHF
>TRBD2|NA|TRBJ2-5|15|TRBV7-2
TGTGCCAGCAGCTGGGGACTAGCGGGGCAAGAGACCCAGTACTTC
CASSWGLAGQETQYF
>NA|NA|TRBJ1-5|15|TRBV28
TGTGCCAGCAGTAAAGTCTCGAGGAGCAATCAGCCCCAGCATTTT
CASSKVSRSNQPQHF
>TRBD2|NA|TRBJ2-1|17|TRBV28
TGTGCCAGCAGCGGGAGGTATGGGGTAGGCTCCTACAATGAGCAGTTCTTC
CASSGRYGVGSYNEQFF
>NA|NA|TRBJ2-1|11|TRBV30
TGTGCCTGGAGTGTACCGCGGAGCCAGTTCTTC
CAWSVPRSQFF
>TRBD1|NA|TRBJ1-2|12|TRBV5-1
TGCGCCAGCAGCTGGGACAGTTATGGCTACACCTTC
CASSWDSYGYTF
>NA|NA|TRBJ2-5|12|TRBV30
TGTGCCTGGAGCCGGGGTTGGGAGACCCAGTACTTC
CAWSRGWETQYF
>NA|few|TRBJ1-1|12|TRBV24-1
TGTGCCACCAGTCCGGGGGACACTGAAGCTTTCTTT
CATSPGDTEAFF
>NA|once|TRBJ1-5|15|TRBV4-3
TGCGCCAGCAGCCGACAAAGGCAGGGAGGTCAGCCCCAGCATTTT
CASSRQRQGGQPQHF
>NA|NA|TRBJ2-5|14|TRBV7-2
TGTGCCAGCAGCTTAGAACAGATTCAAGAGACCCAGTACTTC
CASSLEQIQETQYF
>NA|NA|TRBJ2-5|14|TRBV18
TGTGCCAGCTCACAGGGACGGGGGCAAGAGACCCAGTACTTC
CASSQGRGQETQYF
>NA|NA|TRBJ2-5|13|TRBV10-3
TGTGCCATGGCGGCGAGTCCGATGGAGACCCAGTACTTC
CAMAASPMETQYF
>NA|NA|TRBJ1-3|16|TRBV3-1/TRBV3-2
TGTGCCAGCAGCCAAGGACGGGACATTGAGCCGAACACCATATATTTT
CASSQGRDIEPNTIYF
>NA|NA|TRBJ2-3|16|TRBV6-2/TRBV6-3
TGTGCCAGCAGTCTCGTGGCGGGGGCCAGATTGGATACGCAGTATTTT
CASSLVAGARLDTQYF
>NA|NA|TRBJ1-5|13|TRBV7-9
TGTGCCAGCAGCTTTGACAGCTATCAGCCCCAGCATTTT
CASSFDSYQPQHF
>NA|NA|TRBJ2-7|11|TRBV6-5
TGTGCCAGCAGTTTATCTACGAAGCAGTACTTC
CASSLSTKQYF
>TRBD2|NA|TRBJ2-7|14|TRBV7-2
TGTGCCAGCGCTTATGGCGGGGGGGCGTACGAGCAGTACTTC
CASAYGGGAYEQYF
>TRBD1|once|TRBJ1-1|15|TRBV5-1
TGCGCCAGCAGCTGGAGCACAGGGGGGTACACTGAAGCTTTCTTT
CASSWSTGGYTEAFF
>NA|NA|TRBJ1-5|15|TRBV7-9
TGTGCCAGCAGCTTAGTTGGCAGTACAGAGCAGCCCCAGCATTTT
CASSLVGSTEQPQHF
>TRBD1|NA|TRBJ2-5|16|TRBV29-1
TGCAGCGTTGAAGGGACAGGGTATCAGGCACAAGAGACCCAGTACTTC
CSVEGTGYQAQETQYF
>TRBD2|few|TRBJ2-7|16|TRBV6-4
TGTGCCAGCAGTGACTCGGTTAGCGGGAGCTCCTACGAGCAGTACTTC
CASSDSVSGSSYEQYF
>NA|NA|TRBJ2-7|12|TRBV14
TGTGCCAGCAGCCCTAACGGGTACGAGCAGTACTTC
CASSPNGYEQYF
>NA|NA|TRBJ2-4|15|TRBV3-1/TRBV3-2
TGTGCCAGCAGCCAACCACATAGGGGACACAACATTCAGTACTTC
CASSQPHRGHNIQYF
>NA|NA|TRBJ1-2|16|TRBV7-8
TGTGCCAGCAGCTCAGGGTTACGGGGGGCTGACTATGGCTACACCTTC
CASSSGLRGADYGYTF
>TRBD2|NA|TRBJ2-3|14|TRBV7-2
TGTGCCAGCAGCTTAGCACTAGCGACAGATACGCAGTATTTT
CASSLALATDTQYF
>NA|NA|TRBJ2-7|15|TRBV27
TGTGCCAGCAGCAGTCAGGACACTAACTCCTACGAGCAGTACTTC
CASSSQDTNSYEQYF
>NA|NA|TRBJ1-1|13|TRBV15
TGTGCCACCCGCGTGGGGGCAAACACTGAAGCTTTCTTT
CATRVGANTEAFF
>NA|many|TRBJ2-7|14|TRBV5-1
TGCGCCAGCAGCTTGGGGCAGGGATCCTACGAGCAGTACTTC
CASSLGQGSYEQYF
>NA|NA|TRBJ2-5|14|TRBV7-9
TGTGCCAGCAGCCGAGCCCAGGGCGGCGAGACCCAGTACTTC
CASSRAQGGETQYF
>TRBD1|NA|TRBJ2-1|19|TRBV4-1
TGCGCCAGCAGCCAAGTCGCACAGGGGCGGACCGTTAGAAGAGGGGAGCAGTTCTTC
CASSQVAQGRTVRRGEQFF
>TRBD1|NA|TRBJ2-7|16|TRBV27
TGTGCCAGCAGCCGACCAGACAGGGGGCTGGGTTACGAGCAGTACTTC
CASSRPDRGLGYEQYF
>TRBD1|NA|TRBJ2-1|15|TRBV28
TGTGCCAGCCGCTACCCGGGACAGCCCTACAATGAGCAGTTCTTC
CASRYPGQPYNEQFF